This T cell receptor (beta chain) appears in the sequencing data of a study of T cell responses to AZD1222 COVID-19 vaccine. Study results and limitations: With two AZD1222 doses given, Spike-specific TCR breadth and depth both rose. Regions 160-218 and 743-854 held dominance among vaccine-associated CD4 TCRs, which spanned spike. Baseline serostatus was positive in only six or seven AZD1222 recipients. Clonal diversity was possibly underestimated; the donors were predominantly white British and more often female.

Trimming stripped 6 bases from V and 11 bases from J, with 22 bases between. The CDR3 covers 14 residues. The germline V gene encodes CDR1 MNHEY and CDR2 SMNVEV (reference sequence). A remark on this clone: Its antigen is not identified.

Here immunoSEQ multiplex PCR was the method, and the copy in TCRdb shows in-frame clones only, minus some. The sample contains about 97,000 clones, approximately 91% of which appear only once. This clonotype was obtained from an adult in good health. This rearrangement joins TRBV27 to TRBJ1-1; D is ambiguous. The sample was peripheral blood, taken on day 0 of AZD1222 vaccination. The CDR3 nucleotides are TGTGCCAGCAGCAGAGGGCTTGCCGGGTATAGGGCTTTCTTT. This encodes CASSRGLAGYRAFF.